This TCR beta chain was recorded in a study of blood T cell repertoires in COVID-19. About the research overall: Donors in the United States, Italy and Spain gave samples during acute or convalescent COVID-19. T cells, B-cell-depleted T cells, or PBMCs supplied cDNA or gDNA.

Original processing methods: Reference gene primer amplification gave nucleated cell count estimates. The repertoire was sequenced with immunoSEQ multiplex PCR; TCRdb's copy has only in-frame clones and lacks some. That table is the source of V, J and clone size, and D and trimming were worked out from the DNA. Among some 240,000 clones listed, around 90% were seen once. Trimming removed 0 bases at V and 6 bases at J, with 12 bases between. Germline V gene data show CDR1 as LNHDA and CDR2 as SQIVND (reference sequence). The CDR3 is 15 residues long. This TCR derives from a man in his 60s who had recovered from COVID-19. Sequencing input: peripheral blood. The V and J genes are TRBV19 and TRBJ1-5; a weak D match, TRBD1 (5 bases). CDR3 in amino acids: CASSIDDGGVQPQHF. DNA for the CDR3: TGTGCCAGTAGTATAGATGACGGGGGGGTTCAGCCCCAGCATTTT.